The T cell receptor beta chain under discussion was sequenced for a study of T cell responses to AZD1222 COVID-19 vaccine. Study findings and constraints: Repertoires were obtained only post-peak T cell response. Across spike, vaccine-associated CD4 TCRs were found, dominant at 160-218 and 743-854. Donors were largely white British and mainly female; clonal diversity was possibly underestimated.

TCRdb's copy holds only in-frame clones and misses some; the assay was immunoSEQ multiplex PCR. In the table there are roughly 190,000 clones, roughly 92% of which are singletons. The V gene's germline CDR1 is MNHNS and CDR2 SASEGT. Trimming at V came to 3 bases and at J to 0 bases, leaving 7 bases not matched to a gene. CDR3 length: 16 amino acids. This clone was seen a single time. The antigen is undetermined. The V and J genes are TRBV6-1 and TRBJ1-1, with 7 bases identical to TRBD1. The source is an adult who received the AZD1222 COVID-19 vaccine. Material: peripheral blood, obtained 28 days after the second AZD1222 dose. CDR3 in amino acids: CASSERPGQMNTEAFF. CDR3 DNA: TGTGCCAGCAGTGAGCGCCCGGGACAGATGAACACTGAAGCTTTCTTT.